Following are 25 T cell receptor beta chains from one sample sequenced in a study of T-cell memory formation after mild COVID-19 (dated by TCRdb to the early 2020s). The library was built by means of 5' RACE. Sequencing was carried out with an Illumina NovaSeq 6000. TCRdb reprocessed the public reads (quality trimming at Q25 with fastp, clone calling with MiXCR) and kept in-frame beta chains. Entries that share a CDR3 protein sequence are merged under the most common genes and DNA. The sample table records about 400,000 distinct CDR3 sequences; 16% of these occur just once. The biggest ten clones account for about a fifth of the sample. The source material was PBMCs or a T cell subset sorted from them (not recorded which). Receptors were obtained from a man between 18 and 35 years old who had mild COVID-19 (a few samples of this study predate the infection). The sample titles of this study are shuffled in the database, so cell type and time point are left out; the donor was told from shared clones.

The chain joins TRBV5-1 to TRBJ2-5; a weak D match, TRBD1 (5 bases). Between the trimmed V and J ends, which lost 1 base and 1 base, there was a span of 17 bases. Germline loops: CDR1 SGHRS, CDR2 YFSETQ. The length of the CDR3 is 17 residues. The CDR3 DNA sequence: TGCGCCAGCAGCTTGTTTCCCGGAACCACAGGCCAAGAGACCCAGTACTTC. It is translated as CASSLFPGTTGQETQYF.

This chain joins TRBV2 and TRBJ2-7; no definite D call. The CDR3 contains 11 residues. Germline CDR1 reads SNHLY; CDR2 reads FYNNEI. V was pared by 5 bases and J by 4 bases, with 6 bases between. The CDR3 sequence: CASSPRYEQYV. CDR3 sequence (DNA): TGTGCCAGCAGTCCGCGGTACGAGCAGTACGTC.

CDR3 DNA: TGCAGTGCTAGCGACAGGGCCTCACCCCTCCACTTT. Translation gives CSASDRASPLHF. This chain connects TRBV20-1 to TRBJ1-6, with 7 bases aligning to TRBD1. Germline V gives CDR1 DFQATT, CDR2 SNEGSKA (reference sequence). The CDR3 is 12 residues long. Trimming at V came to 3 bases and at J to 10 bases, leaving 3 bases not matched to a gene.

This clonotype showed up many times. The rearrangement joins TRBV24-1 to TRBJ2-1; 7 bases agree with TRBD2. The V gene end was trimmed by 4 bases and the J gene end by 8 bases; junction bases not matched to a gene: 13. The CDR3 length is 16 residues. Germline CDR1 KGHDR, CDR2 SFDVKD. In DNA form, the CDR3 reads TGTGCCACCAGTGACCCTTCCCGCGGGACTATAGATGAGCAGTTCTTC. This gives the protein CATSDPSRGTIDEQFF.

The chain joins TRBV3-1 to TRBJ2-5; D gene uncertain. V lost 4 bases and J lost 5, with 8 bases in between. The CDR3 is made up of 12 amino acids. CDR1 LGHDT and CDR2 YNNKEL come from the germline V gene (reference sequence). CDR3 sequence reads: CASSRNGETQYF. CDR3 DNA sequence: TGTGCCAGCAGCCGAAATGGGGAGACCCAGTACTTC.

The chain has TRBV2 and TRBJ1-3, with 8 bases aligning to TRBD1. The germline V gene has CDR1 SNHLY and CDR2 FYNNEI. V lost 5 bases, J lost 4 bases, and 7 bases stayed unmatched. This CDR3 comprises 15 residues. CDR3 loop: CASSSRGQRGNTIYF. The CDR3 nucleotides are TGTGCCAGCAGTTCCAGGGGGCAGAGAGGAAACACCATATATTTT.

The chain is built from TRBV5-6 and TRBJ1-5; D is unresolved. Germline CDR1 reads SGHDT; CDR2 reads YYEEEE. The CDR3 is 13 amino acids. V was clipped by 4 bases and J by 7 bases, with 12 bases between them. CDR3 in DNA: TGTGCCAGCAGCCCGGCCCCGGGGCAGCCCCAGCATTTT. Translation: CASSPAPGQPQHF.

The V call is TRBV5-1, the J call TRBJ2-2; tentative D call: TRBD1 (5 bases). From germline, CDR1 is SGHRS and CDR2 YFSETQ. The CDR3 consists of 16 residues. Trimming took 1 base from V and 1 from J, leaving 11 bases between them. Here the CDR3 reads CASSLRSRGNTGELFF. The CDR3 DNA is TGCGCCAGCAGCTTGCGGTCTAGGGGGAACACCGGGGAGCTGTTTTTT.

This clonotype occurred a few times. CDR3 residues: CSARRGSTDTQYF. The CDR3 DNA reads TGCAGTGCGAGGCGGGGGAGCACAGATACGCAGTATTTT. This sequence joins TRBV20-1 and TRBJ2-3, with 7 bases identical to TRBD2. The CDR3 is made up of 13 amino acids. Looked up from germline, CDR1 is DFQATT and CDR2 is SNEGSKA (reference sequence). The V and J ends lost 6 bases and 0 bases, in that order; junction bases with no gene match: 3.

The rearrangement links TRBV7-9 to TRBJ2-1; the match to TRBD1 covers 10 bases. The CDR3 sequence is 15 residues long. V was pared by 5 bases and J by 3 bases, with 4 bases of the junction left unmatched. Germline lookup yields CDR1 SEHNR and CDR2 FQNEAQ (reference sequence). The CDR3 protein is CASSGQGVIYNEQFF. The CDR3, as DNA: TGTGCCAGCAGCGGACAGGGGGTAATCTACAATGAGCAGTTCTTC. Full variable domain (remainder filled in from reference TRBV7-9 and TRBJ2-1): DTGVSQNPRHKITKRGQNVTFRCDPISEHNRLYWYRQTLGQGPEFLTYFQNEAQLEKSRLLSDRFSAERPKGSFSTLEIQRTEQGDSAMYLCASSGQGVIYNEQFFGPGTRLTVL.

This clonotype was counted many times. As DNA, the CDR3 is TGTGCCAGCAGTTTAAGAGATACGCAGTATTTT. It encodes CASSLRDTQYF. The V and J genes are TRBV12-3 or TRBV12-4 and TRBJ2-3, with D unresolved. The CDR3 is 11 amino acids. Trimming took off 2 bases at V and 5 bases at J, with 2 bases between the two ends.

The gene calls are TRBV7-8 and TRBJ2-6; no firm D call. The CDR3 has 13 residues. V lost 1 base, J lost 4 bases, and 2 bases lay in between. CDR1 SGHVS and CDR2 FQNEAQ come from the germline V gene. The CDR3 bases are TGTGCCAGCAGCTTAGAAGGGGCCAACGTCCTGACTTTC. It yields the protein CASSLEGANVLTF.

This clonotype was observed a few times. The chain carries TRBV5-6 and TRBJ2-7, with 7 bases matching TRBD1. Trimming at V came to 0 bases and at J to 5 bases, leaving 2 bases not matched to a gene. This CDR3 comprises 13 residues. Germline assignment: CDR1 SGHDT and CDR2 YYEEEE. Here the CDR3 reads CASSLEQGHEQYV. The CDR3 DNA is TGTGCCAGCAGCTTGGAACAGGGGCACGAGCAGTACGTC.

This clonotype came up a few times. The J gene is TRBJ2-7, the V gene TRBV6-2 or TRBV6-3; no firm D call. The V end lost 0 bases, the J end lost 2 bases, and 5 bases lay between the germline ends. Germline-derived CDR1 and CDR2 are MNHEY and SVGEGT. The CDR3 covers 13 residues. This chain's CDR3 is CASSYSNAYEQYF. CDR3 sequence (DNA): TGTGCCAGCAGTTACTCGAACGCCTACGAGCAGTACTTC.

This clonotype was seen more than once but under ten times. This sequence joins TRBV6-5 and TRBJ2-1; 7 positions agree with TRBD1. The germline V gene has CDR1 MNHEY and CDR2 SVGAGI. The CDR3 contains 14 residues. V lost 6 bases, J lost 2 bases, and 4 bases stayed unmatched. The DNA for the CDR3 is TGTGCCAGCAGAGTAGGGGGCCCCTACAATGAGCAGTTCTTC. Its translation is CASRVGGPYNEQFF.

This clonotype came up a few times. The chain recombines TRBV11-2 with TRBJ2-2; possible D gene TRBD1, 6 bases. The V gene lost 1 base and the J gene lost 4 bases, with 13 bases spanning the gap. The CDR3 has 16 residues. The germline V gene has CDR1 SGHAT and CDR2 FQNNGV. The CDR3 nucleotides read TGTGCCAGCAGCTTAGGCCCGGGACATTCCACCGGGGAGCTGTTTTTT. Its protein product is CASSLGPGHSTGELFF.

The chain uses TRBV20-1 and TRBJ2-3, with D maybe TRBD1 (6 bases). The ends were cut back, 3 bases at V and 2 bases at J, with 12 bases in the middle. From germline, CDR1 is DFQATT and CDR2 SNEGSKA (reference sequence). CDR3 length: 14 residues. The CDR3 sequence: CSARQGPSTDTQYF. In nucleotides, the CDR3 is TGCAGTGCTAGGCAGGGGCCCTCCACAGATACGCAGTATTTT.

In this sample, this clonotype turned up a few times. J is TRBJ1-4 and V is TRBV7-6, with a possible D match to TRBD1 (5 bases). Germline V gives CDR1 SGHVS, CDR2 FNYEAQ. This CDR3 region has 16 residues. The V end was cut by 5 bases, the J end by 0 bases, with 13 bases between. The CDR3 DNA sequence: TGTGCCAGCAGCATTTACTCGACAGCAACTAATGAAAAACTGTTTTTT. This sequence encodes CASSIYSTATNEKLFF.

This clonotype turned up a few times. The chain couples TRBV6-2 or TRBV6-3 to TRBJ2-3; D is perhaps TRBD2 (5 bases). CDR1 is MNHEY and CDR2 is SVGEGT in the germline V gene. The CDR3 sequence is 16 residues long. Trimming took off 6 bases at V and 1 base at J, with 17 bases between the two ends. This CDR3 is CASSLNRGPGTDTQYF. The CDR3 coding sequence is TGTGCCAGCAGCCTAAATCGGGGTCCGGGCACAGATACGCAGTATTTT.

J is TRBJ2-1 and V is TRBV7-3; TRBD1 is a possible D gene (6 bases). Germline assignment: CDR1 SGHTA and CDR2 FQGTGA. V shed 3 bases and J shed 4 bases, with 19 bases lying between them. The CDR3 loop spans 17 amino acids. The CDR3 sequence is CASSFAGLQGSYNEQFF. The CDR3 nucleotides read TGTGCCAGCAGCTTTGCCGGTTTACAGGGAAGTTACAATGAGCAGTTCTTC.

This clonotype was seen only a few times. The chain links TRBV27 to TRBJ1-2; D is unresolved. The CDR3 consists of 14 residues. CDR1 is MNHEY, CDR2 SMNVEV, per germline (reference sequence). V was cut by 3 bases and J by 4 bases, with 12 bases left in between. The CDR3 DNA follows: TGTGCCAGCAGTTTGGCGGCTGATCTCTATGGCTACACCTTC. Amino acid sequence: CASSLAADLYGYTF.

This clonotype was observed a handful of times. This rearrangement joins TRBV5-1 to TRBJ2-5; D is perhaps TRBD1 or TRBD2 (5 bases each). V lost 7 bases and J 1 base, leaving 11 bases between the germline ends. This CDR3 comprises 13 residues. The germline gives CDR1 SGHRS, CDR2 YFSETQ. The CDR3 DNA sequence: TGCGCCAGCGGGGACCGGGCCCAAGAGACCCAGTACTTC. Protein product: CASGDRAQETQYF.

In its sample, this clonotype was seen many times. The gene calls are TRBV7-2 and TRBJ2-1, with 11 positions matching TRBD1. Germline CDR1 reads SGHTA; CDR2 reads FQGNSA. The junction had 4 bases not matched to a gene; V was cut back by 2 bases and J by 4 bases. CDR3 length: 16 residues. CDR3 residues: CASSLRGQGGYNEQFF. CDR3 in DNA: TGTGCCAGCAGCTTAAGGGGACAGGGGGGTTACAATGAGCAGTTCTTC.

Ten or more counts support this clonotype. The J gene is TRBJ2-7, the V gene TRBV5-1, with D maybe TRBD1 (5 bases). The germline gives CDR1 SGHRS, CDR2 YFSETQ. V lost 7 bases to trimming and J lost 4 bases, with 9 bases between them. The CDR3 is made up of 11 amino acids. The CDR3 coding sequence is TGCGCCAGCCGCAGGGCGTACGAGCAGTACTTC. Protein product: CASRRAYEQYF.

This clonotype was found a few times. This rearrangement joins TRBV5-4 to TRBJ2-3, with 13 nucleotides matching TRBD2. V was pared by 4 bases and J by 3 bases, with 5 bases of the junction left unmatched. The CDR3 consists of 16 residues. Germline CDR1 is SGHNT and CDR2 is YYREEE (reference sequence). CDR3 DNA sequence: TGTGCCAGCAGCACCCGACTAGCGGGGGGAACAGATACGCAGTATTTT. Protein: CASSTRLAGGTDTQYF.